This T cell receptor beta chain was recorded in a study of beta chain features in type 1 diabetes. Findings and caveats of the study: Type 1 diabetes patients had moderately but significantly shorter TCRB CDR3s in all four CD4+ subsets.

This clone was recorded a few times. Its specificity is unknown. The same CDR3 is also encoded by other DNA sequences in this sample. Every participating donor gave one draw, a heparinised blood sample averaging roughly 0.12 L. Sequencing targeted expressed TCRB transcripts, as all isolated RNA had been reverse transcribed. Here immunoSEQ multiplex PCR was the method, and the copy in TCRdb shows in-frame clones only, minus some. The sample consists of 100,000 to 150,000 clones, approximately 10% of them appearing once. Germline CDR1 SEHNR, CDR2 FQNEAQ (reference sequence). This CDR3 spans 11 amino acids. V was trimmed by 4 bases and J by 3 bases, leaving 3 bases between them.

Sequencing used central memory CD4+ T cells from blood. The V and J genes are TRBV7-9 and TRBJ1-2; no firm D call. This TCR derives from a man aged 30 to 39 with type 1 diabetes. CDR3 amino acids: CASSSYYGYTF. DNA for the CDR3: TGTGCCAGCAGCTCCTACTATGGCTACACCTTC.